This T cell receptor (beta chain) came from a study of blood T cell repertoires in COVID-19. Across the whole study: Acute and convalescent COVID-19 samples came from the United States, Italy and Spain. Nucleic acid was either cDNA or gDNA, and it came from T cells, B-cell-depleted T cells, or PBMCs.

In assigning cohorts, the study relied on participant-reported clinical history. CDR1 and CDR2 from the germline V gene are SGHAT and FQNNGV. J was trimmed by 5 bases and V by 6 bases; bases with no gene match: 12. There are 16 residues in the CDR3. As handled by the study authors: Nucleated cell number was recorded as an estimate derived from reference gene primer amplification. This table comes from immunoSEQ multiplex PCR, and its TCRdb copy is limited to in-frame clones, with some not included. That table is the source of V, J and clone size, and D and trimming were worked out from the DNA. The sample has roughly 330,000 clones, under 90% seen once.

Material for sequencing was PBMCs or T cells enriched from blood (not recorded which). The genes are TRBV11-2 and TRBJ2-3, with 9 positions matching TRBD2. The receptor was isolated from a woman aged 18 to 35 who had recovered from COVID-19. CDR3 sequence (DNA): TGTGCCAGCAGTCGTAGGAGCGGGGGGATTGTAGATACGCAGTATTTT. This encodes CASSRRSGGIVDTQYF. Full variable domain (remainder filled in from reference TRBV11-2 and TRBJ2-3): EAGVAQSPRYKIIEKRQSVAFWCNPISGHATLYWYQQILGQGPKLLIQFQNNGVVDDSQLPKDRFSAERLKGVDSTLKIQPAKLEDSAVYLCASSRRSGGIVDTQYFGPGTRLTVL.